This T cell receptor (beta chain) was recovered during a study of OX40 agonist ivuxolimab in advanced cancers. For the study at large: Earlier anti-PD-1, anti-PD-L1 or anti-CTLA-4 therapy was permitted; 35% to 50% had received some.

Sequenced by immunoSEQ multiplex PCR; TCRdb stores in-frame clones only, minus some. The sample has over 85,000 clones, approximately 89% seen once. Trimming left V 3 bases short and J 1 base short, with 15 bases between. The CDR3 contains 16 residues. Germline lookup yields CDR1 SEHNR and CDR2 FQNEAQ (reference sequence). This receptor was obtained from an adult with an advanced solid tumor such as melanoma, head and neck, liver or kidney cancer. The rearrangement joins TRBV7-9 to TRBJ1-1; D uncertain. This sample comprised CD4+ or CD8+ T cells sorted from blood, obtained in a trial of the OX40 agonist ivuxolimab. The DNA for the CDR3 is TGTGCCAGCAGCTTCGGACCCCGGGAGACGAACACTGAAGCTTTCTTT. The encoded protein is CASSFGPRETNTEAFF.